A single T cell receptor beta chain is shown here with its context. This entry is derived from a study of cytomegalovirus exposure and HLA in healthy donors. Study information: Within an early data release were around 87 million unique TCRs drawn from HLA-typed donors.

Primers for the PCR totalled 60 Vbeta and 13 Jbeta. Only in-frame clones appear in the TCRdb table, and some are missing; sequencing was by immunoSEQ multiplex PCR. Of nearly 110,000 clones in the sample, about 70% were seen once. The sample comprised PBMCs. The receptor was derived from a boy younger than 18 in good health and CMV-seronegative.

The CDR3: CASSPPGLADGEQFF. CDR3 nucleotide sequence: TGTGCCAGCAGTCCTCCGGGACTAGCGGACGGAGAGCAGTTCTTC. The genes are TRBV28 and TRBJ2-1; 11 bases map to TRBD2. The germline CDR1 and CDR2 sequences are MDHEN and SYDVKM. This CDR3 comprises 15 residues. The trim removed 5 bases at V and 10 bases at J, leaving 10 bases unmatched.